The subject of this entry is one TCR beta chain. The antigen is unknown. This specimen comes from a study of identical twins. Template switching introduced a universal primer site, and the cDNA bore unique molecular identifiers. TCRdb reprocessed the 5' RACE reads via MiXCR and lists one record per CDR3 protein. The sample includes 650,000 to 800,000 distinct CDR3 sequences, less than 10% of them seen just once. CDR3 size: 14 residues. V lost 6 bases and J lost 0, with 9 bases in between. CDR1 and CDR2 from the germline V gene are MNHEY and SVGEGT. Study-wide results and caveats: Models came in too low on out-of-frame TCR alpha sharing in monozygotic twins.

The same specimen was also included in a second study, on yellow fever vaccine responses in identical twins.

The sample taken for sequencing was PBMCs. The rearrangement joins TRBV6-2 or TRBV6-3 to TRBJ2-4; D unresolved. The source of this sequence is a woman aged 18-29 years in good health. The CDR3 region has the DNA TGTGCCAGCAGCCAGGACCTAGCCAAAAACATTCAGTACTTC. This codes for CASSQDLAKNIQYF.